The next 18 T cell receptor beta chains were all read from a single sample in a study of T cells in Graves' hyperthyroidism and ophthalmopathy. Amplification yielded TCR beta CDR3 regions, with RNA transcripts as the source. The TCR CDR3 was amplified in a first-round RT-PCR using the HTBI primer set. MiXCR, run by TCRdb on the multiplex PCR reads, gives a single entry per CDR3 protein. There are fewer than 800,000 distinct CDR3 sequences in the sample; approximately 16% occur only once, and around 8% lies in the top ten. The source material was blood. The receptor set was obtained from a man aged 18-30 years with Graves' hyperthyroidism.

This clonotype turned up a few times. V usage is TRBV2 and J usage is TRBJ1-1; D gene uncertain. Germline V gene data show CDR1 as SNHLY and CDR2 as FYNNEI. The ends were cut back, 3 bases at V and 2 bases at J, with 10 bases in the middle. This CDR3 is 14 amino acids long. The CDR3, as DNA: TGTGCCAGCAGTGACCGGGGTCGTAACACTGAAGCTTTCTTT. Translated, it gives CASSDRGRNTEAFF.

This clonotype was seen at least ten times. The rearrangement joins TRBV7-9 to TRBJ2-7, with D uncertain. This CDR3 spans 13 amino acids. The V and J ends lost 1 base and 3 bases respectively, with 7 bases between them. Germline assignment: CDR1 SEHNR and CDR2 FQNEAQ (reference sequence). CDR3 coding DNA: TGTGCCAGCAGCTTAGACAGCCGCTACGAGCAGTACTTC. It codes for CASSLDSRYEQYF.

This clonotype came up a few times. The CDR3 bases are TGCAGCGTCAGTGACAGGGCCCACGAGCAGTACTTC. It codes for CSVSDRAHEQYF. The rearrangement uses TRBV29-1 and TRBJ2-7, with 7 bases matching TRBD1. CDR1 is SQVTM, CDR2 ANQGSEA, per germline. The ends lost 6 bases at V and 5 bases at J; junction bases unmatched: 7. This CDR3 has 12 residues.

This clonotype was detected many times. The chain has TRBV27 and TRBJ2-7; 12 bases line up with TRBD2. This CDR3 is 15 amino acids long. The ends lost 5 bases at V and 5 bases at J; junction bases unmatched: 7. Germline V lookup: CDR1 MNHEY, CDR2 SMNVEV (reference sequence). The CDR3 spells CASSPLAGGLHEQYF. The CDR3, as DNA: TGTGCCAGCAGTCCCCTAGCGGGAGGGCTACACGAGCAGTACTTC.

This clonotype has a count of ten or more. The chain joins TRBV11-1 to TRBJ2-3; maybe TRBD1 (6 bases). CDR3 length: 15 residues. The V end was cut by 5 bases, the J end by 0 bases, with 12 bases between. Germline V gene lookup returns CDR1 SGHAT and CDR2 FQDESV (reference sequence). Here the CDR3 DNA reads TGTGCCAGCAGCCGCGGACAGTTAAGCACAGATACGCAGTATTTT. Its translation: CASSRGQLSTDTQYF.

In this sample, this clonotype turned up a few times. CDR3 residues: CSAREARDQPQHF. The CDR3 bases are TGCAGTGCTAGAGAAGCACGGGACCAGCCCCAGCATTTT. The V gene is TRBV20-1, the J gene TRBJ1-5; a possible D gene is TRBD1 (5 bases). V lost 0 bases and J 7 bases, leaving 10 bases between the germline ends. CDR1 DFQATT and CDR2 SNEGSKA come from the germline V gene (reference sequence). This CDR3 is 13 amino acids long.

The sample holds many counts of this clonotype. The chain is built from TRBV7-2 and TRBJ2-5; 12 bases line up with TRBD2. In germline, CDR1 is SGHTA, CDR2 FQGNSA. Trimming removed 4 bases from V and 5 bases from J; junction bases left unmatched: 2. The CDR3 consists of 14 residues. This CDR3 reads CASSSSGRAETQYF. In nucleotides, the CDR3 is TGTGCCAGCAGCTCTAGCGGGAGGGCGGAGACCCAGTACTTC.

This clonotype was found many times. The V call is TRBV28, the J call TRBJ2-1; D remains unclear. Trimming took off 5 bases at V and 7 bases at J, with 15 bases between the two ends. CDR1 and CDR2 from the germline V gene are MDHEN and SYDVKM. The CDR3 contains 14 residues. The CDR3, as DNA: TGTGCCAGCAGTCCCGATGACCGCGTTAATGAGCAGTTCTTC. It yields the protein CASSPDDRVNEQFF.

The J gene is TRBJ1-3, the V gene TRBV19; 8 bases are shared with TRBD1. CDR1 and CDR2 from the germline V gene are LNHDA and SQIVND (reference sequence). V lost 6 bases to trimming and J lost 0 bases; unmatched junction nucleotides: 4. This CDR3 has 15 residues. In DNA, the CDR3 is TGTGCCAGTAGGGACAGGGCCCGCTCTGGAAACACCATATATTTT. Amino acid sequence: CASRDRARSGNTIYF.

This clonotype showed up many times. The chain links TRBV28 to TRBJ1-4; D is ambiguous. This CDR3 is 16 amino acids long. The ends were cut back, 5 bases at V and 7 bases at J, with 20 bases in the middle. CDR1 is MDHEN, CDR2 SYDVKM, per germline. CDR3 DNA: TGTGCCAGCAGTGATTATCGGGCAGCCCCTAGTGAAAAACTGTTTTTT. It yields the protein CASSDYRAAPSEKLFF.

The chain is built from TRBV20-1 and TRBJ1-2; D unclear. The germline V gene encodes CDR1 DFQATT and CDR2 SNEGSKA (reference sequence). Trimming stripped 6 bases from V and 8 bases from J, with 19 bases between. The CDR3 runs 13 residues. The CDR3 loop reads CSAPVARQGGYTF. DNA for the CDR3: TGCAGTGCCCCGGTTGCCCGACAAGGGGGCTACACCTTC.

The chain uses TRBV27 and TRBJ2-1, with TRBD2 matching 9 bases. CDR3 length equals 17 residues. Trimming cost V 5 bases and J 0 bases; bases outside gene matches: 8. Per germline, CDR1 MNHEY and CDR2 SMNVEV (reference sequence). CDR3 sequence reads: CASSPVAGAVSYNEQFF. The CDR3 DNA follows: TGTGCCAGCAGTCCAGTAGCGGGAGCCGTCTCCTACAATGAGCAGTTCTTC.

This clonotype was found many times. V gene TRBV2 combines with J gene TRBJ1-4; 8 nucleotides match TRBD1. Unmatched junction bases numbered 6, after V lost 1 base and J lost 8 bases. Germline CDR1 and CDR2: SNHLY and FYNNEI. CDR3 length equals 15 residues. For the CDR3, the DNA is TGTGCCAGCAGTGAAGGTCCAGGGGGCTTCGAAAAACTGTTTTTT. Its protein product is CASSEGPGGFEKLFF.

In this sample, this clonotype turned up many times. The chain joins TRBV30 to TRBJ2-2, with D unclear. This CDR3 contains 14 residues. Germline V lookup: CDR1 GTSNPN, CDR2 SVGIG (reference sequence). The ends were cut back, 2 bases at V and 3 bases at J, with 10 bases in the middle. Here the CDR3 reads CAWSRLVDTGELFF. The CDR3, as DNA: TGTGCCTGGAGTAGGTTAGTGGACACCGGGGAGCTGTTTTTT.

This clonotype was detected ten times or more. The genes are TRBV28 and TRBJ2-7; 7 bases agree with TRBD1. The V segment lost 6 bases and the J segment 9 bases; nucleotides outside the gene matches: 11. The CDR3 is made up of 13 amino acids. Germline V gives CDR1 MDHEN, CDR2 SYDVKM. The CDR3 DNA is TGTGCCAGCAGGAATACAGGGGCCAAGGGGCAGTACTTC. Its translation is CASRNTGAKGQYF.

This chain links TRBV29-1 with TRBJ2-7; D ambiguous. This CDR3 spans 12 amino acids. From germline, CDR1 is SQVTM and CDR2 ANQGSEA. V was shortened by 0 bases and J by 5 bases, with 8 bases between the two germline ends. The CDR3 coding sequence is TGCAGCGTTGAAGAGACCCCAAACGAGCAGTACTTC. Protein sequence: CSVEETPNEQYF.

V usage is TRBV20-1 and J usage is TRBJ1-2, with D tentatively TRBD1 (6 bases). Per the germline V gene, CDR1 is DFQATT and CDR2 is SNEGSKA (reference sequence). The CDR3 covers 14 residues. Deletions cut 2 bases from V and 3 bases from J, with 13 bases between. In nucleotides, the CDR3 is TGCAGTGCTAGACTAGGGGGGGCGGACTATGGCTACACCTTC. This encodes CSARLGGADYGYTF.

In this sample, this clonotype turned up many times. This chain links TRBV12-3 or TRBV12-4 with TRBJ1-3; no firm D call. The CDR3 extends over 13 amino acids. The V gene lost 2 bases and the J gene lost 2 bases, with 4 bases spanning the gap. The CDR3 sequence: CASSLSAGNTIYF. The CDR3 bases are TGTGCCAGCAGTTTATCGGCTGGAAACACCATATATTTT.